This TCR beta chain was retrieved from a study of T cell changes during pregnancy in multiple sclerosis. The CDR3 consists of 15 residues. The germline V gene encodes CDR1 KGHSH and CDR2 LQKENI. The ends lost 5 bases at V and 3 bases at J; junction bases unmatched: 8. TCRdb's table, derived via immunoSEQ multiplex PCR, lists solely in-frame clones and lacks some. Of about 69,000 clones listed, about 92% were seen once; the top ten hold around 2%. The sequence was collected from a female donor in good health, enrolled as a control in a pregnancy study. The chain employs TRBV18 and TRBJ1-1; 8 nucleotides align to TRBD1. The sequencing used peripheral blood, collected in the third trimester of pregnancy. In nucleotides, the CDR3 is TGTGCCAGCTCAGCCCAGGGGGCGCGGGACACTGAAGCTTTCTTT. This sequence encodes CASSAQGARDTEAFF.